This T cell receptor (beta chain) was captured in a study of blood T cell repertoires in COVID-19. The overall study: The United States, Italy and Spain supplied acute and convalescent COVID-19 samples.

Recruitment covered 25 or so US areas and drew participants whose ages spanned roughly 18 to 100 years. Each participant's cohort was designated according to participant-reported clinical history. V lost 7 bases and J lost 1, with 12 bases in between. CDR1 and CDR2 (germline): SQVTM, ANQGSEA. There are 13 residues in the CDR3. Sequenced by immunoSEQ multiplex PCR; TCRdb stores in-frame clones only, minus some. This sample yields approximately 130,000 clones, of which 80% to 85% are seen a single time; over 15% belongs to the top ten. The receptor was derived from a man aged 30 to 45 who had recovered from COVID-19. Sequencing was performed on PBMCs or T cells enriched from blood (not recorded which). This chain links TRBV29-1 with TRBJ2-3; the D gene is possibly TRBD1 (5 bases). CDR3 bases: TGCAGCGCCGAAGGGGCAGGCACAGATACGCAGTATTTT. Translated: CSAEGAGTDTQYF.